Below, one T cell receptor beta chain is given with its context. Antigen unknown. V shed 3 bases, J shed 7 bases, and the junction held 6 bases outside the gene matches. Germline lookup yields CDR1 SGHVS and CDR2 FNYEAQ. There are 15 residues in the CDR3. The data derive from a study of cytomegalovirus exposure and HLA in healthy donors. Study-wide points: In a later analysis, donors in an Asian-associated ancestry cluster reportedly had fewer N-insertions in productive TCRs than the cohort mean. In an earlier analysis, in approximately 570 donors, most V segments appeared productive either ~87% or ~30% of the time. Several top significant clusters appeared, in a later analysis, to be linked to common viral pathogens.

Primers included in the PCR were 60 Vbeta and 13 Jbeta primers. Under the authors' procedure: A later analysis tallied about 80 million unique TCR beta chains, 9.5 million to 14 million of them shared. The protocol was immunoSEQ multiplex PCR, while the TCRdb copy is restricted to in-frame clones and leaves out a portion. V and J calls and clone size come straight from that table; D and trimming were deduced from the DNA. The sample shows approximately 110,000 clones, more than 65% of them seen only once. V is TRBV7-6 and J is TRBJ2-1, with 10 bases aligning to TRBD2. The sample comprised PBMCs. The source is a woman aged 55 to 70 in good health and CMV-seropositive. CDR3 DNA: TGTGCCAGCAGCTTGAGCCTAGCGGGAGTTAATGAGCAGTTCTTC. Translating it yields CASSLSLAGVNEQFF.